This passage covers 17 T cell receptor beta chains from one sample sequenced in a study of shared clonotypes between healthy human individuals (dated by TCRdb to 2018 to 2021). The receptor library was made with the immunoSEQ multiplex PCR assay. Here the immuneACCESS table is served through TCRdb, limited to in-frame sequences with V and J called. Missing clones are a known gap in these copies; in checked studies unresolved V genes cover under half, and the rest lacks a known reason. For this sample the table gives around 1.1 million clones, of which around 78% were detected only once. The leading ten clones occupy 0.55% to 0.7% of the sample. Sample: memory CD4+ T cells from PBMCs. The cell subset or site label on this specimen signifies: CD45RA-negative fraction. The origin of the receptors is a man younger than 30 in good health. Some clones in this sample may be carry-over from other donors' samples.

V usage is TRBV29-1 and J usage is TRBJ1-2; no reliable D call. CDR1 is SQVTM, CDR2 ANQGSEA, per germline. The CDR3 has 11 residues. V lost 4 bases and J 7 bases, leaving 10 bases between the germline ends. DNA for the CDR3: TGCAGCGTTGTCGGGCCGGGTGGCTACACCTTC. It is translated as CSVVGPGGYTF.

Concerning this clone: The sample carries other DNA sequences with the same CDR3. CDR3 region: CAWSVLSDTQYF. The CDR3 bases are TGTGCCTGGAGTGTATTGTCAGATACGCAGTATTTT. The chain links TRBV30 to TRBJ2-3; D ambiguous. The CDR3 consists of 12 residues. Germline V gene sequence: CDR1 GTSNPN, CDR2 SVGIG (reference sequence). Trimming removed 0 bases at V and 4 bases at J, with 5 bases between.

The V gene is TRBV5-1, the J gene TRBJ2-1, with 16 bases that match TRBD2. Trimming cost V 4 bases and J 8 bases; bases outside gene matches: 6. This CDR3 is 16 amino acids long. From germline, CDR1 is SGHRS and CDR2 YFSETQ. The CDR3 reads CASSPGTSGRVDEQFF. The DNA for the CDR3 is TGCGCCAGCAGCCCCGGGACTAGCGGGAGGGTTGATGAGCAGTTCTTC.

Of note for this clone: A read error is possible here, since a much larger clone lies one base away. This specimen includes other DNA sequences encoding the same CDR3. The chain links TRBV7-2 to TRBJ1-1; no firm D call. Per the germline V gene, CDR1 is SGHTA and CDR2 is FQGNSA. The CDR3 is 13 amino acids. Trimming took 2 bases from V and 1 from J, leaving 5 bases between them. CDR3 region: CASSLQENTEAFF. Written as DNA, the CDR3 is TGTGCCAGCAGCTTACAGGAGAACACTGAAGCTTTCTTT.

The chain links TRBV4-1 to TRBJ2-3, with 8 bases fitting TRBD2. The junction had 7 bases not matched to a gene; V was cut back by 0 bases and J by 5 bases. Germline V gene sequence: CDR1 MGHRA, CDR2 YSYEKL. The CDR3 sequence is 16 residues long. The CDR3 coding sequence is TGCGCCAGCAGCCAAGATCCGGGGGGGCGCGTAGATACGCAGTATTTT. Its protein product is CASSQDPGGRVDTQYF.

CDR3 DNA sequence: TGTGCCAGCAGCCCCGGGAGGGAGACCCAGTACTTC. Protein product: CASSPGRETQYF. The chain is built from TRBV7-9 and TRBJ2-5; TRBD2 matches 7 bases. J lost 5 bases, V lost 5 bases, and 2 bases had no gene match. The germline V gene encodes CDR1 SEHNR and CDR2 FQNEAQ (reference sequence). This CDR3 region has 12 residues.

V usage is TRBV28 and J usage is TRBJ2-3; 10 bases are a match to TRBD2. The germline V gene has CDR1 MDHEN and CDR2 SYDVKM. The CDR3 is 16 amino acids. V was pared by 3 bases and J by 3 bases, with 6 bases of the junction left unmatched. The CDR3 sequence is CASSFRSGRATDTQYF. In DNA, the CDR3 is TGTGCCAGCAGTTTTAGAAGCGGGAGGGCTACAGATACGCAGTATTTT.

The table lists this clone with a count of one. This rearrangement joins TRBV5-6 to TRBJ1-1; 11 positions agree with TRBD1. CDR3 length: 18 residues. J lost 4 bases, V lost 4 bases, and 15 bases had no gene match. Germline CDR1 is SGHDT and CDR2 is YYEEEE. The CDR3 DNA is TGTGCCAGCAGCCCTTACGGACAGGGGGCTCGTTCGATCACTGAAGCTTTCTTT. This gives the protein CASSPYGQGARSITEAFF.

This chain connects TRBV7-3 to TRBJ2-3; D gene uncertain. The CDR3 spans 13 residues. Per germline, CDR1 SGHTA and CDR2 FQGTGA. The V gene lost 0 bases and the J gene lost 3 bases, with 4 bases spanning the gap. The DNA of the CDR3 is TGTGCCAGCAGCTTAACCCCGACAGATACGCAGTATTTT. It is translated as CASSLTPTDTQYF.

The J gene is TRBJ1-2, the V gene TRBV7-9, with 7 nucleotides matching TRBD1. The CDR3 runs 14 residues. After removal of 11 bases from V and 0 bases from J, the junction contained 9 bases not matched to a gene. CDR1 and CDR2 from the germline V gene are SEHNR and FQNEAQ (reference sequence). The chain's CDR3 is CASRGSRANYGYTF. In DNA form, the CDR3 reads TGTGCCTCCAGGGGGTCCCGAGCTAACTATGGCTACACCTTC.

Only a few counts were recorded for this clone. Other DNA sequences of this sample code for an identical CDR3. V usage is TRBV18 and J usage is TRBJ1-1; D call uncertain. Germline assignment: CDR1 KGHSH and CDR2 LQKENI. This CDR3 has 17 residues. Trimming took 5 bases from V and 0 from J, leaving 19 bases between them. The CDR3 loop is CASSSYAPAAMNTEAFF. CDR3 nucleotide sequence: TGTGCCAGCTCATCTTACGCTCCGGCAGCCATGAACACTGAAGCTTTCTTT. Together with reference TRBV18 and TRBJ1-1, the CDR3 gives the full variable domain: NAGVMQNPRHLVRRRGQEARLRCSPMKGHSHVYWYRQLPEEGLKFMVYLQKENIIDESGMPKERFSAEFPKEGPSILRIQQVVRGDSAAYFCASSSYAPAAMNTEAFFGQGTRLTVV.

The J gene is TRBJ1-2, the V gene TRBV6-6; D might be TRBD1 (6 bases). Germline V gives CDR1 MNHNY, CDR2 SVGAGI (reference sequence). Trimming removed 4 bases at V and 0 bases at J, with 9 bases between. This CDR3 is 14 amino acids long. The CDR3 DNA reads TGTGCCAGCAGTTTTACAGGGCCTAACTATGGCTACACCTTC. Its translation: CASSFTGPNYGYTF.

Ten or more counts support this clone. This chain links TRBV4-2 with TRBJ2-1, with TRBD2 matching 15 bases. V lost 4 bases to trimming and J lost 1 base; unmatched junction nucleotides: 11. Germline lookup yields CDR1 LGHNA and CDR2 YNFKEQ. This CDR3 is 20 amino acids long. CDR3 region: CASSRGLAGGSVVSYNEQFF. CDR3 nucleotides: TGTGCCAGCAGCCGAGGACTAGCGGGAGGGTCAGTCGTATCCTACAATGAGCAGTTCTTC.

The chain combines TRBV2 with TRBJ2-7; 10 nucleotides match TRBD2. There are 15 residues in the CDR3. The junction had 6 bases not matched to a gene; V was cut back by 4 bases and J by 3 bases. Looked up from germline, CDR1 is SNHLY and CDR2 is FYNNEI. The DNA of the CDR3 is TGTGCCAGCAGTGTCCGTCTAGCGGGAGACTACGAGCAGTACTTC. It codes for CASSVRLAGDYEQYF.

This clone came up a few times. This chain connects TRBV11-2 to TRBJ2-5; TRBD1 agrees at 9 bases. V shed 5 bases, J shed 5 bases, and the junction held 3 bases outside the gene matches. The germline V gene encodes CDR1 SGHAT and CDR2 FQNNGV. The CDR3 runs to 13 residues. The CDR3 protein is CASSPGQGETQYF. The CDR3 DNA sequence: TGTGCCAGCAGCCCAGGACAGGGGGAGACCCAGTACTTC.

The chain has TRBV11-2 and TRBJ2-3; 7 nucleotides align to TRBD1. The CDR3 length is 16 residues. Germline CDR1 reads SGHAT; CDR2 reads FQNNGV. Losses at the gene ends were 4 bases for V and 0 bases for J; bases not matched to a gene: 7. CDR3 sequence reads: CASSSGTAISTDTQYF. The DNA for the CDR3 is TGTGCCAGCAGCTCCGGGACAGCGATCAGCACAGATACGCAGTATTTT. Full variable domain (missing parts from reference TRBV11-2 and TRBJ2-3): EAGVAQSPRYKIIEKRQSVAFWCNPISGHATLYWYQQILGQGPKLLIQFQNNGVVDDSQLPKDRFSAERLKGVDSTLKIQPAKLEDSAVYLCASSSGTAISTDTQYFGPGTRLTVL.

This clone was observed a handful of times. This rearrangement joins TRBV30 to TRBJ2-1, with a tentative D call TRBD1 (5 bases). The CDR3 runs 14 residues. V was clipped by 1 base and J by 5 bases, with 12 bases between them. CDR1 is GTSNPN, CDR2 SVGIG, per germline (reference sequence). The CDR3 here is CAWSGGAGNNEQFF. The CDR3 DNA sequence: TGTGCCTGGAGTGGTGGGGCAGGGAACAATGAGCAGTTCTTC. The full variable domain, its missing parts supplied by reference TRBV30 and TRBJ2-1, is SQTIHQWPATLVQPVGSPLSLECTVEGTSNPNLYWYRQAAGRGLQLLFYSVGIGQISSEVPQNLSASRPQDRQFILSSKKLLLSDSGFYLCAWSGGAGNNEQFFGPGTRLTVL.